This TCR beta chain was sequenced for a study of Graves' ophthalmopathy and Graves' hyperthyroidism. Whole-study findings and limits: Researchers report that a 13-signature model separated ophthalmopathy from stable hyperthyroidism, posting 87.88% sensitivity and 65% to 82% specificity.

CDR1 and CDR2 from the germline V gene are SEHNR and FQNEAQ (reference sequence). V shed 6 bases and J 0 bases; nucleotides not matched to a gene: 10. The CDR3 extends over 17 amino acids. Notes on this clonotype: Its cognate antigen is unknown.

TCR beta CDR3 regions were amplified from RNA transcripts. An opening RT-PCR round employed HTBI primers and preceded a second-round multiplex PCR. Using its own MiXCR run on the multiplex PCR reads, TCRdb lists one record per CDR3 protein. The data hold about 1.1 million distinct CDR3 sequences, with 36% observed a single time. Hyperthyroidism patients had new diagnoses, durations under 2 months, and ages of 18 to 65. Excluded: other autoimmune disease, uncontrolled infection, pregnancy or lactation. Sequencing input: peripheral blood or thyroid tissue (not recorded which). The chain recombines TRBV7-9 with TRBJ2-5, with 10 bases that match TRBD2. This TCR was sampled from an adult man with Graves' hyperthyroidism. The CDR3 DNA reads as TGTGCCAGCAGGCCGACTAGCGGGTCTCTGTACCAAGAGACCCAGTACTTC. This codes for CASRPTSGSLYQETQYF.